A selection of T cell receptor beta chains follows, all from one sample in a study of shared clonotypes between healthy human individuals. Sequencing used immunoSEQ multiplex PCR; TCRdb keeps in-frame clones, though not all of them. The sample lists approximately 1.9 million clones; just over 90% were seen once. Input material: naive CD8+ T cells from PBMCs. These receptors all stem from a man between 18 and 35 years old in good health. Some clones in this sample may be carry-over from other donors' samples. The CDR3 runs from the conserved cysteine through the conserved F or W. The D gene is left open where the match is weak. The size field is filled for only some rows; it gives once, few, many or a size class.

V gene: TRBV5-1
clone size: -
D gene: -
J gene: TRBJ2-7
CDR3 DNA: TGCGCCAGCAGCTTGGCTATGGGACGGAGGGGACCAGCCTACGAGCAGTACTTC
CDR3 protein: CASSLAMGRRGPAYEQYF

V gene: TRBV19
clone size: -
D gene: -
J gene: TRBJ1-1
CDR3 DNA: TGTGCCAGTAGTATCGGGTCCCCCACTGAAGCTTTCTTT
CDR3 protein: CASSIGSPTEAFF

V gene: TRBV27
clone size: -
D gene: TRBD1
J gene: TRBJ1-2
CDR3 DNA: TGTGCCAGCAGTCCGCGACAGGGTTATGTGGGGGTCTTC
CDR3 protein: CASSPRQGYVGVF

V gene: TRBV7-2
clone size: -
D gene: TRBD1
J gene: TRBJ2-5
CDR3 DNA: TGTGCCAGCAGCTTAGCGGGGACAGGGCTGGTAGGAGAGACCCAGTACTTC
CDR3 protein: CASSLAGTGLVGETQYF

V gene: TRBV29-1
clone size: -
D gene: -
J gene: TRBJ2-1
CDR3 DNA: TGCAGCGTTTTCGGACAGCGACTCTTTTCAAACAATGAGCAGTTCTTC
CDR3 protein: CSVFGQRLFSNNEQFF

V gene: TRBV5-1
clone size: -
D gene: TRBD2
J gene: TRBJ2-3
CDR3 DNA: TGCGCCAGCAGCCGTCCGTGGGAGGGACCAGATACGCAGTATTTT
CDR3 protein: CASSRPWEGPDTQYF

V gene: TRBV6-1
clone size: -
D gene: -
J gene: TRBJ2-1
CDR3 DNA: TGTGCCAGCAGTGAAGGTGGGGAGCAGTTCTTC
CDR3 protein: CASSEGGEQFF

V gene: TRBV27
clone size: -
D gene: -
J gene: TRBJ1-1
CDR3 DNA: TGTGCCAGCAGCCCCGGGACTTGGACTGAAGCTTTCTTT
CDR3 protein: CASSPGTWTEAFF

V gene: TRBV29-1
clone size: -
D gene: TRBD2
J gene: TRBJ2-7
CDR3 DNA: TGCAGCGTTGTGGCGGGAGGGACCTACGAGCAGTACTTC
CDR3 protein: CSVVAGGTYEQYF

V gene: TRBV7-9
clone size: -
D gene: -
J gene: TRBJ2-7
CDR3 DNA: TGTGCCAGCACCGAGCCCACTAGTTACGAGCAGTACTTC
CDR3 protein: CASTEPTSYEQYF

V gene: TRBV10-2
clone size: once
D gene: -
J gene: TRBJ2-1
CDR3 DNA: TGCGCCAGCAGGCCCCGTTTGGTCTACAATGAGCAGTTCTTC
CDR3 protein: CASRPRLVYNEQFF

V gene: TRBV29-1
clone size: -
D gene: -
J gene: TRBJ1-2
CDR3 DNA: TGCAGCGTTGAAGATATAGTGGGGGGCGCCGACTATGGCTACACCTTC
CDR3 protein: CSVEDIVGGADYGYTF

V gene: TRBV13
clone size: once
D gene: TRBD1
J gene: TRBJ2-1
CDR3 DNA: TGTGCCAGCAGTTCAAATATAGGGACAGGGAGCTTACCCGACAATGAGCAGTTCTTC
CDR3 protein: CASSSNIGTGSLPDNEQFF

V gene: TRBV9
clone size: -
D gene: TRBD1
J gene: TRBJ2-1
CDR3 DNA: TGTGCCAGCAGCCCCTATGACAGGGTGAATGAGCAGTTCTTC
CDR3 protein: CASSPYDRVNEQFF

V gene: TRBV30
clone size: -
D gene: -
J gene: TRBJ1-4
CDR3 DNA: TGTGCCTGGAGTGTACTTGAAAAACTGTTTTTT
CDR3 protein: CAWSVLEKLFF

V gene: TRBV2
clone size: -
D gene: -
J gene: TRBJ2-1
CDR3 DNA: TGTGCCAGCAGTGAACGGGGAGTCAGTTACAATGAGCAGTTCTTC
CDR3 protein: CASSERGVSYNEQFF

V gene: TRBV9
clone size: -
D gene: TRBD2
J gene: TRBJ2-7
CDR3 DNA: TGTGCCAGCAGCGCGTCGGCGGGAGGTTACCACGAGCAGTACTTC
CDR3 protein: CASSASAGGYHEQYF

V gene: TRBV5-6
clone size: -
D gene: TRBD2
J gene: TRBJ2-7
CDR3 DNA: TGTGCCAGCAGCTTGAGGACTAGCGGGAACTCGTACGAGCAGTACTTC
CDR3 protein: CASSLRTSGNSYEQYF

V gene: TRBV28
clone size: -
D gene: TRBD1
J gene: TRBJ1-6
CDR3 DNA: TGTGCCAGCAGTACGACAGGGAATAATTCACCCCTCCACTTT
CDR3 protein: CASSTTGNNSPLHF

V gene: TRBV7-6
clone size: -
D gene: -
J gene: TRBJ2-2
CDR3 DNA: TGTGCCAGCAGCTTAAACCCAGGACACACCGGGGAGCTGTTTTTT
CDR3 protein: CASSLNPGHTGELFF

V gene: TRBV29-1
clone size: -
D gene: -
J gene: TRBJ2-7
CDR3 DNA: TGCAGCGTGGGGGTCTACGAGCAGTACTTC
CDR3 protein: CSVGVYEQYF

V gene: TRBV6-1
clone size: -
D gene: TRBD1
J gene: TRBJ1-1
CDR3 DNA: TGTGCCAGCAGTGACCGGGACAGGGGGCACACTGAAGCTTTCTTT
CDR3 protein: CASSDRDRGHTEAFF

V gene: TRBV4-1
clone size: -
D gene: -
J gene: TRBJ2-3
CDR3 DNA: TGCGCCAGCAGCCAAGAAAGGAGAAGGGGCCGGGCAGATACGCAGTATTTT
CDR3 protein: CASSQERRRGRADTQYF

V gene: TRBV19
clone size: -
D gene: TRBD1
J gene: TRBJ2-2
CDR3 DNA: TGTGCCAGTAGGTTTGGGACAGGGAGTGCGGGCACCGGGGAGCTGTTTTTT
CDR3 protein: CASRFGTGSAGTGELFF

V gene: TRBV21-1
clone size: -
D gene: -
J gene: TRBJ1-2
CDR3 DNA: TGTGCCAGCAGCAAAGAAGTCGGTTGGCCCGGCTACACCTTC
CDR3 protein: CASSKEVGWPGYTF

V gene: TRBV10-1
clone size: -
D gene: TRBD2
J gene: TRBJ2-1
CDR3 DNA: TGCGCCAGCAGTGTTATGACTAGCGCCTTCAATGAGCAGTTCTTC
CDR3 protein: CASSVMTSAFNEQFF

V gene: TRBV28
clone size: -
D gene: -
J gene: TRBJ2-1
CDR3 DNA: TGTGCCAGCAGGCTGAGATCGAGGGGCTTAAGGAATGAGCAGTTCTTC
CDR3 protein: CASRLRSRGLRNEQFF

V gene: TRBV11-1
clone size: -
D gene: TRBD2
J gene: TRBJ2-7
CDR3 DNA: TGTGCCAGCAGCTTAGGTGGGACTAGCGGCTACGAGCAGTACTTC
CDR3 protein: CASSLGGTSGYEQYF

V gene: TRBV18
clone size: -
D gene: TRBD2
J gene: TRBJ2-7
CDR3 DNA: TGTGCCAGCTCAAGTAGCGGGACCAGGAGCTCCTACGAGCAGTACTTC
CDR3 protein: CASSSSGTRSSYEQYF

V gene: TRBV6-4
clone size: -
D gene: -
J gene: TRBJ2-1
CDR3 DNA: TGTGCCAGCAGTGACTCGGTCTCCGACGAGCAGTTCTTC
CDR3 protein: CASSDSVSDEQFF

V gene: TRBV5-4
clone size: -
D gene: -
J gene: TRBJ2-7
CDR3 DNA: TGTGCCAGCGGGGGTCTGCACGAGCAGTACTTC
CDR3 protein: CASGGLHEQYF

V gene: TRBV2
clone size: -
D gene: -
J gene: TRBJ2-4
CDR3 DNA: TGTGCCAGCAGTGATGTCGTGACAGCCAAAAACATTCAGTACTTC
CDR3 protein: CASSDVVTAKNIQYF

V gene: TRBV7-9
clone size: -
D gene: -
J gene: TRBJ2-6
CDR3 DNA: TGTGCCAGCAGCCGGAATTTTGGACGGCACTCTGGGGCCAACGTCCTGACTTTC
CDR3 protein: CASSRNFGRHSGANVLTF

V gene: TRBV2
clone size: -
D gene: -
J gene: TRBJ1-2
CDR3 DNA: TGTGCCAGCACCGATCGGGACACTCCCTATGGCTACACCTTC
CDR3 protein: CASTDRDTPYGYTF

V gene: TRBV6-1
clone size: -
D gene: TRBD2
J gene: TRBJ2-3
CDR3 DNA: TGTGCCAGCAGTGAAGCGCCCGTGGCGGGAGGGAAAACAGATACGCAGTATTTT
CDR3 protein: CASSEAPVAGGKTDTQYF

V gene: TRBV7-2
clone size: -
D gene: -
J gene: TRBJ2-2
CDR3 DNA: TGTGCCAGCAGCTTAGTTGCAGGGAGGACCGGGGAGCTGTTTTTT
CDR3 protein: CASSLVAGRTGELFF

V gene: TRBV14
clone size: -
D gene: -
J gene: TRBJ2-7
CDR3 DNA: TGTGCCAGCAGCCAACTGGGACCCTACGAGCAGTACTTC
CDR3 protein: CASSQLGPYEQYF

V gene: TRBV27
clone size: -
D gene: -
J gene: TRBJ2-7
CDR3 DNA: TGTGCCAGCAGTTTAATAGTAGACGGAACAAACGAGCAGTACTTC
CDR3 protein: CASSLIVDGTNEQYF

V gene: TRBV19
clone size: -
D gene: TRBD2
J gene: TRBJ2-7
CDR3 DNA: TGTGCCAGTAGTACCCTAGCGGGAGAGACCTACGAGCAGTACTTC
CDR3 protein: CASSTLAGETYEQYF

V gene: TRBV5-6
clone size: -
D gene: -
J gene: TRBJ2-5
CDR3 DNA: TGTGCCAGCAGCTACGGAAAAGAGACCCAGTACTTC
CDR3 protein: CASSYGKETQYF

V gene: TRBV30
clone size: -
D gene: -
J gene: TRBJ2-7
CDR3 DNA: TGTGCCTGGAATGGGCTCTCCTACGAGCAGTACTTC
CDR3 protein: CAWNGLSYEQYF

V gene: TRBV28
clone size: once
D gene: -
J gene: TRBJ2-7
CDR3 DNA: TGTGCCAGCAGTTTAAGGGCTTACGAGCAGTACTTC
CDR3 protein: CASSLRAYEQYF

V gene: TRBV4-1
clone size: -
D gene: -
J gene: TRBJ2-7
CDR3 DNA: TGCGCCAGCAGCCAAGATTGGGGGACCGTTGCCTACGAGCAGTACTTC
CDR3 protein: CASSQDWGTVAYEQYF

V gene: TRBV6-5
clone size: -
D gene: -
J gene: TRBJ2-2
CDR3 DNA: TGTGCCAGCAGTTACTCGGGGCGAGCCACCGGGGAGCTGTTTTTT
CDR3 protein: CASSYSGRATGELFF

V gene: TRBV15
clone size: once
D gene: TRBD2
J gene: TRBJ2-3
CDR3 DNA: TGTGCCACCAGCAGCTGGACTAGTAAGGGCACAGATACGCAGTATTTT
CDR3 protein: CATSSWTSKGTDTQYF

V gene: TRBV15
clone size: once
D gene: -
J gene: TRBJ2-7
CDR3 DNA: TGTGCCACTGCACGAGGGGGGGAGTACGAGCAGTACTTC
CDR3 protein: CATARGGEYEQYF

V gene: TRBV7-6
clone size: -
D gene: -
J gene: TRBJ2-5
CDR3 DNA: TGTGCCAGCAGCGAAGGACAGATCTTCCAAGAGACCCAGTACTTC
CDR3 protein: CASSEGQIFQETQYF

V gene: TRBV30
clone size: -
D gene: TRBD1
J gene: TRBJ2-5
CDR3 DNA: TGTGCCTGGAGCGGGACAGGGTGGGAGACCCAGTACTTC
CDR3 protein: CAWSGTGWETQYF

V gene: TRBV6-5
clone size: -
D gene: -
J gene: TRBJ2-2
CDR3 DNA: TGTGCCAGCAGTTACTCAACGGTTGTCGGCACCGGGGAGCTGTTTTTT
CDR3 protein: CASSYSTVVGTGELFF

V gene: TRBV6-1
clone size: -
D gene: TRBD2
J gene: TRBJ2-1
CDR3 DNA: TGTGCCAGCAGTGGATCTAGCGGGCCTTGGGATGAGCAGTTCTTC
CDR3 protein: CASSGSSGPWDEQFF

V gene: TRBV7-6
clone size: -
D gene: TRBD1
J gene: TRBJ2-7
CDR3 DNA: TGTGCCAGCAGCCCCAACAGGGGCCCCTACGAGCAGTACTTC
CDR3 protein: CASSPNRGPYEQYF

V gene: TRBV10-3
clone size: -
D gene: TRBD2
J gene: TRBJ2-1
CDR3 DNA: TGTGCCATCACCGGCGGGAGCTCCTACAATGAGCAGTTCTTC
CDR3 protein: CAITGGSSYNEQFF

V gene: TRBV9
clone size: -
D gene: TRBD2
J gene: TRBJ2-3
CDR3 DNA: TGTGCCAGCAGCGTAAGTATCCGCGGGAGCCCCACGGATACGCAGTATTTT
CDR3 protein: CASSVSIRGSPTDTQYF

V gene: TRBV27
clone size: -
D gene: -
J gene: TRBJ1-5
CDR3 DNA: TGTGCCAGCAGTTTATCGCCAGGGGTTATGAATCAGCCCCAGCATTTT
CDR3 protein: CASSLSPGVMNQPQHF

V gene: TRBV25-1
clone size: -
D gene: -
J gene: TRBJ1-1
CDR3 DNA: TGTGCCAGCTCAAAACGGGGCTTGACTGAAGCTTTCTTT
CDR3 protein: CASSKRGLTEAFF

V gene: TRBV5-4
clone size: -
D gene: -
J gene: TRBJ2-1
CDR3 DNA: TGTGCCAGCAGCTGGGAAGACACCTACAATGAGCAGTTCTTC
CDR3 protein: CASSWEDTYNEQFF

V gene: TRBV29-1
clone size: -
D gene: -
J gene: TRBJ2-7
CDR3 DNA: TGCAGCGTTGCTGGTTACGGCAGAACCTACGAGCAGTACTTC
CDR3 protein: CSVAGYGRTYEQYF

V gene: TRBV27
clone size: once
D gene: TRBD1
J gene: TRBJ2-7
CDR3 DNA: TGTGCCAGCAGTTCCCGGCAGGGGGCTAGGGAGCAGTACTTC
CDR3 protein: CASSSRQGAREQYF

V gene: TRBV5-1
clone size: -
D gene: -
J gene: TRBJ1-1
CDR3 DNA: TGCGCCAGCAGCTTGTCCGGGATCGGCACTGAAGCTTTCTTT
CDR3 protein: CASSLSGIGTEAFF